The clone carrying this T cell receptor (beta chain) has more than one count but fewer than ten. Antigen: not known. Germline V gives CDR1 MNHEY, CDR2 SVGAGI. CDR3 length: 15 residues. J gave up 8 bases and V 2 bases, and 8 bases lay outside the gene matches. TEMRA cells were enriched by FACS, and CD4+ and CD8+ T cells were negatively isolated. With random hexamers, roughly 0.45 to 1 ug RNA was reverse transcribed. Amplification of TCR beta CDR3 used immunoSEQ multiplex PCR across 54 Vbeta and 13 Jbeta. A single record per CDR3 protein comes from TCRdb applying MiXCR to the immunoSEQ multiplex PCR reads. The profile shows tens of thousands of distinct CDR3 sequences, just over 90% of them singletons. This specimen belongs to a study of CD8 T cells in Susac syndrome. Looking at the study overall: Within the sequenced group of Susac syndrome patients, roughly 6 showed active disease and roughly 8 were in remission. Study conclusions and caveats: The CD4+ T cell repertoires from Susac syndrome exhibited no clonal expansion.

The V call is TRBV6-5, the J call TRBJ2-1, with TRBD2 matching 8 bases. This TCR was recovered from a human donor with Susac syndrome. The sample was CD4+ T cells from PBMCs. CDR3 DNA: TGTGCCAGCAGTTACGGCGGGGGGCCGGTTGATGAGCAGTTCTTC. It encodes CASSYGGGPVDEQFF.